The present TCR beta chain was sequenced within a study of T cells after posttransplantation cyclophosphamide. Study-level results: Blood and skin or GI T cell repertoires showed limited TRB overlap.

Cyclophosphamide on days +3 and +4 followed busulfan-fludarabine conditioning and a marrow graft. Germline CDR1 is SGHTS and CDR2 is YDEGEE. This CDR3 region has 13 residues. Trimming took off 0 bases at V and 10 bases at J, with 8 bases between the two ends. This table comes from immunoSEQ multiplex PCR, and its TCRdb copy is limited to in-frame clones, with some not included. There are roughly 10,000 clones in the sample, none observed a single time. Ten or more counts support this clone. Its antigen remains unknown. This specimen was PBMCs, taken after allogeneic stem cell transplant with posttransplant cyclophosphamide. The origin of this receptor is a female patient between 40 and 55 years old who received an allogeneic stem cell transplant from a related donor, was CMV-positive, and had no GVHD. Some T cells may have come from the graft donor. V and J are TRBV5-8 and TRBJ1-6; D call uncertain. DNA of the CDR3: TGTGCCAGCAGCTTGGAGGTCTGGTCACCCCTCCACTTT. Its protein product is CASSLEVWSPLHF.